The entry that follows covers one T cell receptor beta chain sequence. Losses at the gene ends were 2 bases for V and 2 bases for J; bases not matched to a gene: 7. The CDR3 totals 16 residues. CDR1 and CDR2 (germline): SGHRS, YFSETQ. TCRdb keeps only in-frame clones here, not all; method: immunoSEQ multiplex PCR. The table lists about 280,000 clones, roughly 80% of them singletons. The data originate from a study of blood T cell repertoires in COVID-19. Study summary: PBMCs, B-cell-depleted T cells, or T cells provided the cDNA or gDNA that made up the material.

Which cohort a participant joined came from the clinical history participants gave. The study recruited exposed participants who had met a COVID-19 case within 2 weeks before entry. The chain uses TRBV5-1 and TRBJ2-7; 10 bases fit TRBD2. Sequencing was performed on PBMCs or T cells enriched from blood (not recorded which). The clonotype originates from a man aged 35 to 55 who had been exposed to COVID-19. Here the CDR3 DNA reads TGCGCCAGCAGCTTTAGGCTAGCGGGGGAGACCTACGAGCAGTACTTC. This encodes CASSFRLAGETYEQYF.